The sequence of this TCR beta chain was determined in a study of cytomegalovirus exposure and HLA in healthy donors. Germline V gives CDR1 LNHDA, CDR2 SQIVND (reference sequence). V gave up 3 bases and J gave up 1 base, with 11 bases separating them. This CDR3 is built from 15 residues. This clone was counted once. Its antigen is unknown. Broader study findings: Associated with cytomegalovirus, according to the listing, were 164 TCR beta chains.

With 60 Vbeta and 13 Jbeta primers, the PCR was carried out. Sequenced by immunoSEQ multiplex PCR; TCRdb stores in-frame clones only, minus some. The sample includes 85,000 to 90,000 clones, 70% to 85% seen only once; the top ten take approximately 2.8%. Sequencing was performed on PBMCs. This TCR came from a man younger than 45 in good health and CMV-seronegative. J is TRBJ2-3 and V is TRBV19, with D possibly matching TRBD2 (5 bases). The CDR3 DNA reads as TGTGCCAGTAGTATTACTTCCGGGGGCACAGATACGCAGTATTTT. Protein: CASSITSGGTDTQYF.